This T cell receptor (beta chain) was observed in a study of spatial heterogeneity in lung cancer. The overall study: Raw reads showed each unique TCR and UMI combination turning up more than ten times on average. General study findings and limits: Ubiquitous expanded tumor TCRs were seen in blood more at resection than at follow-up.

This clonotype was seen ten or more times. What it binds is unknown. Time point: sample taken at primary tumor resection. There were 65 or so donors, all of them untreated patients with early-stage non-small cell lung cancer. MiXCR was run by TCRdb on the 5' RACE reads, yielding one entry per CDR3 protein. This table has 20,000 to 25,000 distinct CDR3 sequences, about 4.6% appearing once. This clonotype was obtained from a male donor with early-stage non-small cell lung cancer. The sample in question was PBMCs, obtained at surgery.

CDR3: CASSFARTGGIYGYTF. CDR3 DNA: TGTGCCAGCAGCTTTGCTCGGACAGGGGGCATTTATGGCTACACCTTC. The rearrangement uses TRBV5-6 and TRBJ1-2; 11 bases map to TRBD1. The CDR3 contains 16 residues. Germline V lookup: CDR1 SGHDT, CDR2 YYEEEE. V trimming: 2 bases; J trimming: 5 bases; junction bases outside the gene matches: 8.